The entry that follows covers one T cell receptor beta chain sequence. Its antigen is unknown. The CDR3 extends over 12 amino acids. The V gene's germline CDR1 is SQVTM and CDR2 ANQGSEA. Between the trimmed V and J ends, which lost 7 bases and 4 bases, there was a span of 13 bases. The time point denotes: patch test 3, about 24 weeks after DPC sensitization. Treatment of the sample: therapeutic diphenylcyclopropenone sensitization with weekly scalp DPC. At patch-test visits, sampling came before the patch test. Alopecia patients between 18 and 70 years old and suitable for DPC were used as donors. The authors extracted total RNA from unfractionated whole blood. These data come from a study of human T cells and chemical hapten exposure. Notes on the study in general: Expanded TCRs grouped into significantly more large CDR3 similarity clusters than controls produced.

TCRdb reprocessed the RACE reads with MiXCR, giving one entry per CDR3 protein. The top ten hold around 2.8% of the sample, which has 100,000 or so distinct CDR3 sequences, roughly a third seen once. The rearrangement joins TRBV29-1 to TRBJ1-1; perhaps TRBD1 as D (5 bases). The source is a man aged 35-49 years with alopecia areata. Some clones in this sample may be carry-over from other donors' samples. The sequenced sample was whole blood, obtained in connection with sensitization to the hapten diphenylcyclopropenone (DPC). The DNA for the CDR3 is TGCAGCGGCAGCAGGGCGAGCACTGAAGCTTTCTTT. It translates to CSGSRASTEAFF.